A selection of T cell receptor beta chains follows, all from one sample in a study of blood T cell repertoires in COVID-19. This table comes from immunoSEQ multiplex PCR, and its TCRdb copy is limited to in-frame clones, with some not included. The table shows 250,000 or so clones, with about 87% occurring only once. Input material: peripheral blood. These receptors were obtained from a woman aged 70-85 years with active or convalescent COVID-19. The CDR3 runs from the conserved cysteine through the conserved F or W.

v_gene,j_gene,CDR3aa
TRBV4-3,TRBJ1-1,CASSQDPLNTEAFF
TRBV5-4,TRBJ2-3,CASSLTPSTDTQYF
TRBV20-1,TRBJ1-6,CSASPPSSYNSPLHF
TRBV6-1,TRBJ2-7,CASIELAGGASYEQYF
TRBV2,TRBJ1-5,CASSEGTGRWNQPQHF
TRBV6-5,TRBJ2-7,CASSWTGSSYEQYF
TRBV4-3,TRBJ1-2,CASSQGDRANYGYTF
TRBV7-9,TRBJ2-3,CASSLSTDTQYF
TRBV21-1,TRBJ1-5,CASSIRWDRSNQPQHF
TRBV11-2,TRBJ1-6,CASSLGGDFFNSPLHF
TRBV6-6,TRBJ2-2,CASSTAKQGTGELFF
TRBV29-1,TRBJ2-3,CSVETGGPPTDTQYF
TRBV4-3,TRBJ2-5,CASSQERGGTQYF
TRBV7-9,TRBJ2-1,CASSLGAGAGGNEQFF
TRBV11-2,TRBJ2-7,CASSLGSGKQYF
TRBV4-1,TRBJ2-5,CASSSLPGAQETQYF
TRBV19,TRBJ2-2,CASRINTGGTGELFF
TRBV19,TRBJ2-2,CASRGRTGELFF
TRBV2,TRBJ1-4,CASRRGRDEKLFF
TRBV7-6,TRBJ1-4,CASSWVTGGATNEKLFF
TRBV19,TRBJ2-3,CASRDSGIGGGSDTQYF
TRBV10-3,TRBJ1-5,CAISEGGQPQHF
TRBV7-2,TRBJ1-3,CASSLSPQGPTSGNTIYF
TRBV6-2/TRBV6-3,TRBJ1-2,CASSLFRGLDTF
TRBV3-1/TRBV3-2,TRBJ1-2,CASSHQGEGYTF
TRBV9,TRBJ1-1,CASSVEQVGEAFF
TRBV11-2,TRBJ2-5,CASSYGTVETQYF
TRBV10-1,TRBJ2-1,CASSESTGGRGNEQFF
TRBV12-3/TRBV12-4,TRBJ2-7,CASKAGGLEQYF
TRBV5-4,TRBJ2-1,CASSLTGLADYNEQFF